The 18 T cell receptor beta chains reported below all come from one sample, sequenced in a study of T cells in localized non-small cell lung cancer. Method: immunoSEQ multiplex PCR; TCRdb's copy keeps in-frame clones and lacks some. The data hold under 75,000 clones, with about nine tenths observed a single time. Sample: peripheral blood, taken before any cancer treatment. Every receptor here comes from a male donor at least 60 years old with stage III squamous cell lung carcinoma.

This clone was recorded only once. The chain has TRBV15 and TRBJ1-5; 9 bases are shared with TRBD1. With 3 bases clipped from V and 6 bases from J, the junction kept 9 bases outside the gene matches. Per germline, CDR1 LNHNV and CDR2 YYDKDF (reference sequence). The CDR3 has 16 amino acids. The CDR3 nucleotides read TGTGCCACCAGCAGGGCCCTCGGACAGGGGAGTCAGCCCCAGCATTTT. Amino acid sequence: CATSRALGQGSQPQHF.

This chain connects TRBV6-1 to TRBJ1-2; 7 nucleotides match TRBD1. Per germline, CDR1 MNHNS and CDR2 SASEGT. There are 13 residues in the CDR3. The ends lost 10 bases at V and 4 bases at J; junction bases unmatched: 9. The CDR3 nucleotides read TGTGCCACCATAGCGACAGGGACCTATGGCTACACCTTC. Translation: CATIATGTYGYTF.

The chain combines TRBV6-5 with TRBJ2-1; TRBD2 might be the D (5 bases). Germline CDR1 reads MNHEY; CDR2 reads SVGAGI. CDR3 length: 15 residues. The ends were cut back, 2 bases at V and 9 bases at J, with 17 bases in the middle. CDR3 coding DNA: TGTGCCAGCAGTTACGAACTCGGAGGCCGAGGTGAGCAGTTCTTC. It yields the protein CASSYELGGRGEQFF.

The V call is TRBV13, the J call TRBJ1-1; D uncertain. The CDR3 sequence is 13 residues long. V lost 1 base and J lost 0, with 3 bases in between. Germline V CDR1 and CDR2: PRHDT, FYEKMQ (reference sequence). CDR3 nucleotides: TGTGCCAGCAGCTTAGAGTTGAACACTGAAGCTTTCTTT. The encoded protein is CASSLELNTEAFF.

The rearrangement links TRBV27 to TRBJ2-1; D is ambiguous. The germline V gene encodes CDR1 MNHEY and CDR2 SMNVEV (reference sequence). The CDR3 loop spans 15 amino acids. V gave up 4 bases and J gave up 0 bases, with 10 bases separating them. This chain's CDR3 is CASSSHHGSYNEQFF. DNA for the CDR3: TGTGCCAGCAGTTCTCACCACGGCTCCTACAATGAGCAGTTCTTC.

V usage is TRBV19 and J usage is TRBJ2-3; TRBD1 agrees at 7 bases. The CDR3 covers 16 residues. V shed 0 bases, J shed 2 bases, and the junction held 5 bases outside the gene matches. CDR1 LNHDA and CDR2 SQIVND come from the germline V gene (reference sequence). The CDR3 region is CASSIDPGQSTDTQYF. CDR3 in DNA: TGTGCCAGTAGTATAGATCCGGGACAGTCCACAGATACGCAGTATTTT.

This clone was seen more than once but under ten times. The V and J genes are TRBV6-1 and TRBJ2-1; no definite D call. V was cut by 1 base and J by 8 bases, with 6 bases left in between. Germline values: CDR1 MNHNS, CDR2 SASEGT. The CDR3 length is 12 residues. CDR3 amino acids: CASSEEGYEQFF. DNA of the CDR3: TGTGCCAGCAGTGAAGAGGGCTATGAGCAGTTCTTC.

V usage is TRBV5-1 and J usage is TRBJ2-2, with D possibly TRBD1 on 5 matching bases. Trimming took off 0 bases at V and 6 bases at J, with 12 bases between the two ends. The CDR3 is 15 residues long. CDR1 SGHRS and CDR2 YFSETQ come from the germline V gene. CDR3 nucleotides: TGCGCCAGCAGCTTGGCCATGGGGCCGGCCGGGGAGCTGTTTTTT. As protein: CASSLAMGPAGELFF.

The rearrangement uses TRBV28 and TRBJ1-4, with a tentative D call TRBD1 (6 bases). The CDR3 consists of 15 residues. Trimming cost V 2 bases and J 7 bases, with 14 bases left between them. The V gene's germline CDR1 is MDHEN and CDR2 SYDVKM. The DNA for the CDR3 is TGTGCCAGCAGTTTAACACAGGGTGGTAGTGAAAAACTGTTTTTT. This codes for CASSLTQGGSEKLFF.

The chain joins TRBV29-1 to TRBJ2-7; D not resolved. The length of the CDR3 is 12 residues. The V end lost 7 bases, the J end lost 0 bases, and 10 bases lay between the germline ends. Germline-derived CDR1 and CDR2 are SQVTM and ANQGSEA. CDR3 residues: CSGAESSYEQYF. DNA for the CDR3: TGCAGCGGGGCAGAGAGCTCCTACGAGCAGTACTTC.

The genes are TRBV5-6 and TRBJ1-5; D is unresolved. The germline V and J ends were trimmed by 2 bases and 1 base, with 4 bases remaining between them. The germline gives CDR1 SGHDT, CDR2 YYEEEE. This CDR3 has 13 amino acids. The CDR3 sequence is CASSFQSNQPQHF. DNA of the CDR3: TGTGCCAGCAGCTTCCAGAGCAATCAGCCCCAGCATTTT.

This clone was recorded once. The V and J genes are TRBV19 and TRBJ1-5; D is possibly TRBD1 (5 bases). Looked up from germline, CDR1 is LNHDA and CDR2 is SQIVND (reference sequence). V gave up 3 bases and J gave up 0 bases, with 6 bases separating them. This CDR3 contains 14 residues. The CDR3 DNA follows: TGTGCCAGTAGTATTCAGGGTAGCAATCAGCCCCAGCATTTT. Its translation is CASSIQGSNQPQHF.

This clone was seen only a few times. The chain joins TRBV27 to TRBJ1-2; 9 nucleotides align to TRBD1. The CDR3 consists of 14 residues. The germline V gene encodes CDR1 MNHEY and CDR2 SMNVEV (reference sequence). The V and J ends lost 6 bases and 3 bases, in that order; junction bases with no gene match: 5. This CDR3 is CASSQGQGHYGYTF. CDR3 in DNA: TGTGCCAGCAGCCAGGGACAGGGCCACTATGGCTACACCTTC.

The chain recombines TRBV30 with TRBJ1-1, with a tentative D call TRBD1 (6 bases). CDR3 length: 11 residues. V lost 4 bases and J lost 5, with 8 bases in between. The germline CDR1 and CDR2 sequences are GTSNPN and SVGIG (reference sequence). CDR3 in DNA: TGTGCCTGGAAGGGGGGGACTGAAGCTTTCTTT. Protein product: CAWKGGTEAFF.

The chain couples TRBV2 to TRBJ2-1; TRBD1 agrees at 9 bases. CDR1 is SNHLY, CDR2 FYNNEI, per germline. This CDR3 contains 13 residues. Trimming cost V 7 bases and J 10 bases; bases outside gene matches: 8. As DNA, the CDR3 is TGTGCCAGCAATAGGGGACAGGGTGAGGAGCAGTTCTTC. Its protein is CASNRGQGEEQFF.

The chain couples TRBV10-3 to TRBJ1-2; D not resolved. Germline V CDR1 and CDR2: ENHRY, SYGVKD. V was cut by 5 bases and J by 6 bases, with 19 bases left in between. The CDR3 loop spans 15 amino acids. CDR3 DNA: TGTGCCATCAGTTCCACCGTAGAAGCGCTTAATGGCTACACCTTC. Amino acid sequence: CAISSTVEALNGYTF.

The J gene is TRBJ2-1, the V gene TRBV2; D is possibly TRBD2 (5 bases). Trimming left V 11 bases short and J 4 bases short, with 15 bases between. Germline-derived CDR1 and CDR2 are SNHLY and FYNNEI. This CDR3 comprises 13 residues. The CDR3 bases are TGTGCCGGGGTGGGGAGAAGTTACAATGAGCAGTTCTTC. This translates into CAGVGRSYNEQFF.

The gene calls are TRBV5-6 and TRBJ2-1, with D unresolved. The CDR3 runs to 13 residues. V was cut by 0 bases and J by 4 bases, with 5 bases left in between. CDR1 and CDR2 (germline): SGHDT, YYEEEE. The CDR3 loop reads CASSLGPYNEQFF. The CDR3 DNA reads TGTGCCAGCAGCTTGGGACCATACAATGAGCAGTTCTTC.